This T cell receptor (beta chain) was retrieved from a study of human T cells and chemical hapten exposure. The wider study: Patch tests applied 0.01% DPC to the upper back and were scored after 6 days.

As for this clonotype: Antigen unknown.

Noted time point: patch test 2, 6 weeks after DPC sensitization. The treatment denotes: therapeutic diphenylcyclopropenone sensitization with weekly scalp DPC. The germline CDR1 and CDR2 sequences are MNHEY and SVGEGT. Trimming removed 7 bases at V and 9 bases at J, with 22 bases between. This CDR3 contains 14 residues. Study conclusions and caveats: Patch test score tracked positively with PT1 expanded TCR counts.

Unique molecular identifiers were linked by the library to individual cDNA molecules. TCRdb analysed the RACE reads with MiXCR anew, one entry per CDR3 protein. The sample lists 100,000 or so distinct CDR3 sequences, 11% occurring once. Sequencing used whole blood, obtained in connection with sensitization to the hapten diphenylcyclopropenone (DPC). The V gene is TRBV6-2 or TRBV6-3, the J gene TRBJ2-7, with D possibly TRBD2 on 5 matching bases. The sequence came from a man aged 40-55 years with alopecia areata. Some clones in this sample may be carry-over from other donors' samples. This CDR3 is CASTLLQSLGGQYF. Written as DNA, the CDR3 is TGTGCCAGCACTCTACTTCAGTCCTTAGGAGGGCAGTACTTC.